This T cell receptor (beta chain) was retrieved from a study of OX40 agonist ivuxolimab in advanced cancers. TCRdb's copy holds only in-frame clones and misses some; the assay was immunoSEQ multiplex PCR. This table holds about 82,000 clones, 92% found once. This sample comprised CD4+ or CD8+ T cells sorted from blood, obtained in a trial of the OX40 agonist ivuxolimab. The source is an adult with an advanced solid tumor such as melanoma, head and neck, liver or kidney cancer.

In DNA, the CDR3 is TGCGCCAGCAGCCCGGGACTAGCGGGTAACACAGATACGCAGTATTTT. It encodes CASSPGLAGNTDTQYF. This sequence joins TRBV5-1 and TRBJ2-3; 12 nucleotides line up with TRBD2. This CDR3 has 16 amino acids. Germline V gene data show CDR1 as SGHRS and CDR2 as YFSETQ. Trimming took 4 bases from V and 2 from J; bases not matched to a gene: 5.